This T cell receptor (beta chain) was obtained from a study of T cell repertoires in aging, cancer and after chemotherapy. About the research overall: Donor ages fell into six groups from 30 or younger up to 70 or older.

Germline lookup yields CDR1 MNHNS and CDR2 SASEGT. The V end was cut by 7 bases, the J end by 1 base, with 10 bases between. The CDR3 sequence is 13 residues long. TCR beta rearrangements were amplified from peripheral blood genomic DNA. This clonotype is classed as medium-sized. A mixed TRB-A/B primer pool amplified rearranged TRB by multiplex touch-down PCR. TCRdb ran MiXCR on the multiplex PCR reads and lists one entry per CDR3 protein. The sample consists of 5,000 to 8,000 distinct CDR3 sequences, roughly a quarter of them appearing once. The chain is built from TRBV6-1 and TRBJ1-1, with D tentatively TRBD1 (5 bases). The sequenced sample was blood. This receptor was identified in a human donor in good health. In nucleotides, the CDR3 is TGTGCCAGCACCCCGACAGCGAACACTGAAGCTTTCTTT. It yields the protein CASTPTANTEAFF.